This entry lists 20 T cell receptor beta chains sequenced from one sample in a study of blood T cell repertoires in COVID-19. Clones were read by immunoSEQ multiplex PCR, and TCRdb kept only the in-frame ones, dropping some. The sample has roughly 73,000 clones, approximately 90% seen once. The sample consisted of peripheral blood. These receptors came from a human donor in a cohort sampled during active COVID-19.

This sequence joins TRBV28 and TRBJ1-1; no definite D call. The CDR3 is 11 amino acids. Trimming removed 6 bases from V and 11 bases from J, with 13 bases in between. CDR1 is MDHEN, CDR2 SYDVKM, per germline. The CDR3 reads CASRQETLAFF. The CDR3 DNA follows: TGTGCCAGCAGGCAGGAAACCCTTGCTTTCTTT. The full variable domain, in which reference TRBV28 and TRBJ1-1 provide the parts outside the CDR3, is DVKVTQSSRYLVKRTGEKVFLECVQDMDHENMFWYRQDPGLGLRLIYFSYDVKMKEKGDIPEGYSVSREKKERFSLILESASTNQTSMYLCASRQETLAFFGQGTRLTVV.

The J gene is TRBJ1-1, the V gene TRBV11-3, with a weak D call TRBD1 (5 bases). Germline loops: CDR1 SGHNT, CDR2 YENEEA. The ends were cut back, 5 bases at V and 0 bases at J, with 10 bases in the middle. CDR3 length: 14 amino acids. The CDR3 loop is CASSPGGVNTEAFF. CDR3 DNA: TGTGCCAGCAGCCCCGGAGGGGTGAACACTGAAGCTTTCTTT.

In DNA, the CDR3 is TGTGCCAGCAGCTTATGGGGGGGGCCCAATCAGCCCCAGCATTTT. This sequence encodes CASSLWGGPNQPQHF. The rearrangement links TRBV7-2 to TRBJ1-5; maybe TRBD1 (6 bases). Trimming pared 2 bases from V and 3 bases from J, leaving 11 bases between. The germline CDR1 and CDR2 sequences are SGHTA and FQGNSA. The CDR3 totals 15 residues.

The chain carries TRBV6-5 and TRBJ2-6; 7 nucleotides agree with TRBD1. Germline V gives CDR1 MNHEY, CDR2 SVGAGI. This CDR3 is 16 amino acids long. The junction had 1 base not matched to a gene; V was cut back by 0 bases and J by 2 bases. The CDR3 coding sequence is TGTGCCAGCAGTTACTCAGGACAGGCTGGGGCCAACGTCCTGACTTTC. Translated: CASSYSGQAGANVLTF.

The chain links TRBV5-1 to TRBJ2-5; weak D call: TRBD2 (5 bases). Trimming removed 0 bases at V and 5 bases at J, with 14 bases between. This CDR3 spans 15 amino acids. In germline, CDR1 is SGHRS, CDR2 YFSETQ. The CDR3 sequence is CASSLAGLRSETQYF. The CDR3 DNA follows: TGCGCCAGCAGCTTGGCCGGACTTCGTTCGGAGACCCAGTACTTC.

The chain couples TRBV6-5 to TRBJ1-2, with D perhaps matching TRBD1 (5 bases). Trimming left V 0 bases short and J 6 bases short, with 17 bases between. Germline V lookup: CDR1 MNHEY, CDR2 SVGAGI. The CDR3 contains 16 residues. CDR3 in DNA: TGTGCCAGCAGTTACTCGCCCTTTTCAGGGTCGCATGGCTACACCTTC. Protein: CASSYSPFSGSHGYTF.

CDR3 residues: CASTGVNSPLHF. For the CDR3, the DNA is TGTGCCTCTACAGGGGTAAATTCACCCCTCCACTTT. J is TRBJ1-6 and V is TRBV11-2; 7 nucleotides align to TRBD1. V was pared by 11 bases and J by 7 bases, with 5 bases of the junction left unmatched. The CDR3 length is 12 residues. Looked up from germline, CDR1 is SGHAT and CDR2 is FQNNGV. The entire variable domain, with the rest obtained from reference TRBV11-2 and TRBJ1-6, is as follows: EAGVAQSPRYKIIEKRQSVAFWCNPISGHATLYWYQQILGQGPKLLIQFQNNGVVDDSQLPKDRFSAERLKGVDSTLKIQPAKLEDSAVYLCASTGVNSPLHFGNGTRLTVT.

The gene calls are TRBV30 and TRBJ2-7, with D perhaps matching TRBD2 (5 bases). V was trimmed by 2 bases and J by 0 bases, leaving 11 bases between them. CDR1 and CDR2 (germline): GTSNPN, SVGIG (reference sequence). There are 14 residues in the CDR3. In DNA form, the CDR3 reads TGTGCCTGGAGTAAGGGAGAATCCTCCTACGAGCAGTACGTC. Translating it yields CAWSKGESSYEQYV.

J is TRBJ1-1 and V is TRBV29-1; D is perhaps TRBD1 (6 bases). Trimming removed 7 bases from V and 0 bases from J, with 12 bases in between. Per germline, CDR1 SQVTM and CDR2 ANQGSEA. The CDR3 totals 13 residues. CDR3 sequence (DNA): TGCAGCGAACGAGGACAGCTGAACACTGAAGCTTTCTTT. This codes for CSERGQLNTEAFF.

V is TRBV12-3 or TRBV12-4 and J is TRBJ2-3; no reliable D call. This CDR3 is built from 13 residues. V gave up 5 bases and J gave up 0 bases, with 6 bases separating them. The CDR3 region is CASSPTSTDTQYF. CDR3 in DNA: TGTGCCAGCAGTCCCACTAGCACAGATACGCAGTATTTT.

This rearrangement joins TRBV5-1 to TRBJ1-1, with D maybe TRBD1 (6 bases). CDR3 length: 15 amino acids. The V end lost 0 bases, the J end lost 3 bases, and 12 bases lay between the germline ends. CDR1 is SGHRS and CDR2 is YFSETQ in the germline V gene. The CDR3 here is CASSLEGGGYTEAFF. CDR3 sequence (DNA): TGCGCCAGCAGCTTGGAGGGAGGGGGTTACACTGAAGCTTTCTTT.

The rearrangement links TRBV29-1 to TRBJ2-1, with 8 bases lining up with TRBD2. This CDR3 is 16 amino acids long. V shed 3 bases, J shed 4 bases, and the junction held 11 bases outside the gene matches. CDR1 is SQVTM, CDR2 ANQGSEA, per germline. CDR3 amino acids: CSVEIGGDFYYNEQFF. In nucleotides, the CDR3 is TGCAGCGTTGAGATCGGGGGGGACTTCTATTACAATGAGCAGTTCTTC.

This clone was seen only once. This chain uses TRBV24-1 with TRBJ2-7, with unresolved D. The CDR3 runs 14 residues. Germline V gives CDR1 KGHDR, CDR2 SFDVKD. Trimming stripped 1 base from V and 6 bases from J, with 12 bases between. DNA of the CDR3: TGTGCCACCAGTGATTTTAACGGCCGCGGCGAGCAGTACTTC. Translating gives CATSDFNGRGEQYF.

As DNA, the CDR3 is TGTGCCAGCACATTGGCAGGGGACAATCAGCCCCAGCATTTT. Translation gives CASTLAGDNQPQHF. The rearrangement links TRBV28 to TRBJ1-5; a weak D match, TRBD1 (6 bases). Deletions cut 7 bases from V and 3 bases from J, with 13 bases between. The germline CDR1 and CDR2 sequences are MDHEN and SYDVKM. The CDR3 covers 14 residues.

This clone was observed once. The CDR3 DNA reads TGCAGCGCCCCTATCGGGGTAGAGACCCAGTACTTC. It specifies CSAPIGVETQYF. J is TRBJ2-5 and V is TRBV29-1; maybe TRBD2 (5 bases). Germline-derived CDR1 and CDR2 are SQVTM and ANQGSEA. The V end was cut by 7 bases, the J end by 4 bases, with 13 bases between. This CDR3 comprises 12 residues. The full variable domain, completed using reference TRBV29-1 and TRBJ2-5, is SAVISQKPSRDICQRGTSLTIQCQVDSQVTMMFWYRQQPGQSLTLIATANQGSEATYESGFVIDKFPISRPNLTFSTLTVSNMSPEDSSIYLCSAPIGVETQYFGPGTRLLVL.

J is TRBJ2-3 and V is TRBV2, with 7 bases matching TRBD1. The CDR3 is 15 residues long. With V trimmed by 7 bases and J by 3 bases, 10 bases remained unmatched. CDR1 is SNHLY and CDR2 is FYNNEI in the germline V gene. CDR3: CASNLDRDLTDTQYF. CDR3 DNA: TGTGCCAGCAACCTTGACAGGGATCTGACAGATACGCAGTATTTT.

J is TRBJ1-3 and V is TRBV2; a possible D gene is TRBD1 (6 bases). Germline V lookup: CDR1 SNHLY, CDR2 FYNNEI. Trimming shortened V by 6 bases and J by 0 bases, and 12 bases separated the two germline ends. This CDR3 has 15 residues. This CDR3 is CASSKQGTSGNTIYF. The DNA of the CDR3 is TGTGCCAGCAGCAAACAGGGTACCTCTGGAAACACCATATATTTT.

The chain employs TRBV11-2 and TRBJ2-7, with 11 bases that match TRBD2. Per germline, CDR1 SGHAT and CDR2 FQNNGV. Germline trimming cut 1 base from V and 6 bases from J; bases unmatched to any gene: 8. The length of the CDR3 is 16 residues. CDR3 nucleotide sequence: TGTGCCAGCAGCTTAGCTAGCGGGAGGTTGGTCGGCGAGCAGTACTTC. Translating gives CASSLASGRLVGEQYF.

This chain uses TRBV7-2 with TRBJ1-2, with 9 positions matching TRBD1. The CDR3 is 16 residues long. Germline CDR1 SGHTA, CDR2 FQGNSA. V was pared by 5 bases and J by 8 bases, with 15 bases of the junction left unmatched. CDR3 amino acids: CASSTQGQGMGRGYTF. CDR3 nucleotides: TGTGCCAGCAGCACGCAAGGACAGGGGATGGGTAGGGGCTACACCTTC.

This clone was seen once. The V gene is TRBV11-3, the J gene TRBJ1-1, with D maybe TRBD1 (6 bases). Trimming removed 3 bases at V and 5 bases at J, with 10 bases between. The CDR3 spans 13 residues. Germline CDR1 SGHNT, CDR2 YENEEA. Here the CDR3 DNA reads TGTGCCAGCAGCTTTTCGAGGGGGACTGAAGCTTTCTTT. It translates to CASSFSRGTEAFF.